This T cell receptor beta chain came from a study of regulatory T cells in long-lasting Graves disease. Study results and caveats: The study found persistent patients shared more public clonotypes (2,741) than new patients (around 1,000). Persistent cases of Graves' showed reduced TCR diversity relative to newly diagnosed patients. The study found TRBV28, TRBJ1-2 and TRBJ2-5 favored in persistent disease.

Time point defined: newly diagnosed GD, antithyroid drugs for less than 3 months. Following extraction of RNA from PBMCs, that RNA was used to make the TCR library. As collected, the peripheral blood samples measured 7 to 9.5 milliliters each and went into EDTA tubes. Researchers made TCR beta libraries by using iRepertoire HTBI primers and running Arm-PCR on CDR3 regions. TCRdb called the multiplex PCR reads again in MiXCR, with one record for every CDR3 protein. The sample lists 350,000 to 400,000 distinct CDR3 sequences, 15% occurring once. Germline V lookup: CDR1 SGHAT, CDR2 FQNNGV. This CDR3 contains 14 residues. With 1 base removed from V and 3 bases from J, the gap between germline ends came to 7 bases. In regard to this clonotype: Its cognate antigen is unknown.

The sequence derives from a female donor with Graves disease. V gene TRBV11-2 combines with J gene TRBJ2-1; tentatively, D is TRBD1 (5 bases). Sequencing used peripheral blood mononuclear cells (PBMCs), obtained at new diagnosis, from a patient treated with antithyroid drugs. CDR3 in amino acids: CASSLADIYNEQFF. CDR3 bases: TGTGCCAGCAGCTTAGCGGACATCTACAATGAGCAGTTCTTC.